This T cell receptor (beta chain) comes out of a study of blood T cell repertoires in COVID-19. Background on the study: Material from acute and convalescent COVID-19 was sourced from the United States, Italy and Spain. Sample material is recorded as cDNA or gDNA derived from T cells, B-cell-depleted T cells, or PBMCs.

Authors' methods: How many nucleated cells were present was estimated from reference gene primer amplification. The table came from immunoSEQ multiplex PCR; TCRdb's copy has only in-frame clones and leaves some out. V and J calls and clone size come straight from that table; D and trimming were deduced from the DNA. The sample comprises 200,000 to 250,000 clones, about 86% of which are singletons, and 1.4% to 1.5% rests with the top ten. The CDR3 has 12 residues. V was clipped by 6 bases and J by 12 bases, with 15 bases between them. The sequence was collected from a man younger than 35 with active or convalescent COVID-19. Sequenced material: peripheral blood. This chain uses TRBV12-3 or TRBV12-4 with TRBJ2-1; possible D gene TRBD2, 5 bases. This CDR3 reads CASSLAGNWQFF. CDR3 bases: TGTGCCAGCAGCCTCGCCGGGAACTGGCAGTTCTTC.